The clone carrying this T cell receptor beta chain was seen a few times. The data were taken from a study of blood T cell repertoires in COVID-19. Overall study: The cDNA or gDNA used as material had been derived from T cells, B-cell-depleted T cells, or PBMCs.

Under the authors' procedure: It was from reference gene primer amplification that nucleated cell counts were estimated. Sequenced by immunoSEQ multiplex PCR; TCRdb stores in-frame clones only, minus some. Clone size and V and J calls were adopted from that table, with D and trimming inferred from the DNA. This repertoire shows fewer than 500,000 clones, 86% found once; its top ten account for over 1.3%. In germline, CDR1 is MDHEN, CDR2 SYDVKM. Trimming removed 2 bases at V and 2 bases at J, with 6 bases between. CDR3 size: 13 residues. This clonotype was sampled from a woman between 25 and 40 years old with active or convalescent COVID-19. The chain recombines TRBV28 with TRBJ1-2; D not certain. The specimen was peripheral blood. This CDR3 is CASSLGRNYGYTF. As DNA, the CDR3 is TGTGCCAGCAGTTTAGGCAGAAACTATGGCTACACCTTC.